The T cell receptor (beta chain) described here comes from a study of early T cells in non-severe SARS-CoV-2 infection. TCRdb processed the 5' RACE reads anew with MiXCR; each CDR3 protein has one entry. The data contain 100,000 or so distinct CDR3 sequences, roughly 15% of them singletons. The study, taken as a whole, reports: Private and CD4 specificities were missed by VDJdb matching, which favored anti-spike CD8 responses.

This clonotype was detected a few times. Its antigen is unidentified. The source is an adult who was a healthcare worker with PCR-confirmed SARS-CoV-2 infection or an uninfected control (not recorded which). Sequenced here: whole blood, sampled at baseline.

In nucleotides, the CDR3 is TGCAGTGCTAGGGACTACCAAGAGACCCAGTACTTC. It is translated as CSARDYQETQYF. The chain couples TRBV20-1 to TRBJ2-5; possible D gene TRBD2, 5 bases. The germline CDR1 and CDR2 sequences are DFQATT and SNEGSKA (reference sequence). Trimming cost V 3 bases and J 0 bases, with 5 bases left between them. CDR3 length equals 12 residues.